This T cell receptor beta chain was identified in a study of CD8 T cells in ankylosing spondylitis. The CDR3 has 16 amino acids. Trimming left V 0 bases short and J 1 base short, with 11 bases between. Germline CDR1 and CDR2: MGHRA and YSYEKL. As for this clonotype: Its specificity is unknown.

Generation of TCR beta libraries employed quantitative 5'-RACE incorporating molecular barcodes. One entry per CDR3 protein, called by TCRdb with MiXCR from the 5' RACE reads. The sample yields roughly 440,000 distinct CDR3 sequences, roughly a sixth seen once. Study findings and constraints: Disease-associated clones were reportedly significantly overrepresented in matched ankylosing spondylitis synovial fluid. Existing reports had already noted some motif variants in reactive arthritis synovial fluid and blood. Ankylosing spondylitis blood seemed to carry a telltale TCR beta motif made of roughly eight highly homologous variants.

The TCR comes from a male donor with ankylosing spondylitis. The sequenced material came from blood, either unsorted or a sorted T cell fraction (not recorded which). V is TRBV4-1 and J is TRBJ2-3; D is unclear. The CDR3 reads CASSQDFRQGTDTQYF. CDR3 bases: TGCGCCAGCAGCCAAGATTTTCGGCAGGGCACAGATACGCAGTATTTT.